This TCR beta chain was captured by sequencing in a study of T cells in Graves' hyperthyroidism and ophthalmopathy. On the study more broadly: Peripheral blood draws took place at initial diagnosis, ahead of any treatment. General study results and limits: The model identified upcoming ophthalmopathy a median approximately six months ahead of onset. The blood repertoire included most of the expanded thyroid clonotypes above 0.001.

RNA transcripts provided the source from which TCR beta CDR3 regions were amplified. When the TCR CDR3 underwent first-round RT-PCR, the HTBI primer set was used. MiXCR was run by TCRdb on the multiplex PCR reads, yielding one entry per CDR3 protein. The sample shows 95,000 to 100,000 distinct CDR3 sequences, just over 50% of them seen only once. This clonotype was seen at least ten times. What it recognizes is unknown. It was considered stable Graves' hyperthyroidism when ophthalmopathy did not progress within 18 months. Trimming took off 0 bases at V and 7 bases at J, with 7 bases between the two ends. Germline CDR1 SGHNT, CDR2 YYREEE (reference sequence). The CDR3 contains 13 residues.

V usage is TRBV5-4 and J usage is TRBJ1-4, with no clear D. What was sequenced was blood. The TCR sequence derives from a middle-aged woman with Graves' hyperthyroidism. The CDR3 here is CASSLEGSEKLFF. CDR3 DNA sequence: TGTGCCAGCAGCTTGGAGGGTAGTGAAAAACTGTTTTTT.